The 18 T cell receptor beta chains reported below all come from one sample, sequenced in a study of blood T cell repertoires in COVID-19. The assay was immunoSEQ multiplex PCR, and TCRdb's table has in-frame clones only and misses some. The sample holds about 320,000 clones; 85% are singletons and the top ten take 1.5% to 2%. The sequenced sample consisted of PBMCs or T cells enriched from blood (not recorded which). The receptors stem from a woman in her twenties or thirties who had been exposed to COVID-19.

This chain joins TRBV11-2 and TRBJ2-7; 7 nucleotides line up with TRBD1. V lost 5 bases and J lost 0; bases outside the gene matches: 7. The CDR3 contains 15 residues. From germline, CDR1 is SGHAT and CDR2 FQNNGV. The CDR3 nucleotides are TGTGCCAGCAGCATTAGACAGGGACCCTCCTACGAGCAGTACTTC. This translates into CASSIRQGPSYEQYF. Full variable domain (remainder filled in from reference TRBV11-2 and TRBJ2-7): EAGVAQSPRYKIIEKRQSVAFWCNPISGHATLYWYQQILGQGPKLLIQFQNNGVVDDSQLPKDRFSAERLKGVDSTLKIQPAKLEDSAVYLCASSIRQGPSYEQYFGPGTRLTVT.

This clone was seen at least ten times. The chain couples TRBV19 to TRBJ1-1; perhaps TRBD1 as D (6 bases). V was pared by 4 bases and J by 4 bases, with 22 bases between. Germline V gene data show CDR1 as LNHDA and CDR2 as SQIVND (reference sequence). The CDR3 covers 17 residues. CDR3 amino acids: CASSTWDTGLVGTEAFF. In DNA form, the CDR3 reads TGTGCCAGTAGTACTTGGGACACCGGGCTCGTCGGCACTGAAGCTTTCTTT.

In this sample, this clone turned up once. The chain carries TRBV29-1 and TRBJ2-6, with D possibly matching TRBD2 (5 bases). The CDR3 covers 14 residues. With 0 bases removed from V and 4 bases from J, the gap between germline ends came to 7 bases. CDR1 and CDR2 (germline): SQVTM, ANQGSEA. The CDR3 sequence: CSVEDRLGANVLTF. The CDR3 bases are TGCAGCGTTGAAGATCGACTAGGGGCCAACGTCCTGACTTTC.

This clone was counted between two and nine times. The chain is built from TRBV6-1 and TRBJ2-7; D is undetermined. Germline V gene data show CDR1 as MNHNS and CDR2 as SASEGT. Trimming took 3 bases from V and 0 from J, leaving 12 bases between them. The CDR3 consists of 15 residues. The chain's CDR3 is CASSDLDMASYEQYF. The CDR3 DNA is TGTGCCAGCAGTGATCTCGACATGGCCTCCTACGAGCAGTACTTC.

The chain carries TRBV9 and TRBJ2-5; no firm D call. Germline CDR1 is SGDLS and CDR2 is YYNGEE. Trimming left V 3 bases short and J 4 bases short, with 10 bases between. The CDR3 has 13 amino acids. CDR3 sequence (DNA): TGTGCCAGCAGCGGGTCTTGGAGAGAGACCCAGTACTTC. Translation gives CASSGSWRETQYF.

V is TRBV24-1 and J is TRBJ2-1; TRBD1 matches 10 bases. CDR3 length: 16 residues. J gave up 10 bases and V 4 bases, and 12 bases lay outside the gene matches. The germline CDR1 and CDR2 sequences are KGHDR and SFDVKD. The CDR3 region has the DNA TGTGCCACCAGTGACCGAGGGGACAGGGGTCAGAAGGAGCAGTTCTTC. Its protein product is CATSDRGDRGQKEQFF.

The chain has TRBV19 and TRBJ1-1, with no clear D. The germline V gene encodes CDR1 LNHDA and CDR2 SQIVND (reference sequence). This CDR3 region has 13 residues. V lost 1 base to trimming and J lost 1 base, with 4 bases between them. The CDR3 loop reads CASSIAENTEAFF. CDR3 DNA: TGTGCCAGTAGTATAGCAGAGAACACTGAAGCTTTCTTT.

This clone was seen more than once but under ten times. This chain joins TRBV30 and TRBJ1-2, with a possible D match to TRBD1 (6 bases). The CDR3 is 14 residues long. V lost 0 bases and J 6 bases, leaving 14 bases between the germline ends. Germline CDR1 is GTSNPN and CDR2 is SVGIG (reference sequence). In DNA, the CDR3 is TGTGCCTGGAGTGTATATCAGGGGTGGAATGGCTACACCTTC. Its protein is CAWSVYQGWNGYTF.

J is TRBJ2-7 and V is TRBV7-9; D is possibly TRBD1 (6 bases). V was shortened by 7 bases and J by 4 bases, with 11 bases between the two germline ends. The CDR3 runs 12 residues. Germline CDR1 reads SEHNR; CDR2 reads FQNEAQ (reference sequence). DNA for the CDR3: TGTGCCAGCACCAACCAGGGGTACGAGCAGTACTTC. Its translation is CASTNQGYEQYF.

The V call is TRBV5-4, the J call TRBJ1-3; TRBD1 agrees at 7 bases. The trim removed 2 bases at V and 7 bases at J, leaving 6 bases unmatched. CDR3 size: 14 residues. Germline CDR1 and CDR2: SGHNT and YYREEE (reference sequence). CDR3 DNA sequence: TGTGCCAGCAGCTTAAGGGGGCAAGTGAACACCATATATTTT. Its translation: CASSLRGQVNTIYF.

Written as DNA, the CDR3 is TGTGCCAGCAGTTTATTCGCGGGAGGCGAGACCCAGTACTTC. This encodes CASSLFAGGETQYF. The chain links TRBV28 to TRBJ2-5; 8 nucleotides align to TRBD2. Per the germline V gene, CDR1 is MDHEN and CDR2 is SYDVKM. CDR3 size: 14 residues. The J segment lost 5 bases and the V segment lost 1 base, leaving 3 bases of the junction unmatched.

CDR3 region: CASSRGQAKDQPQHF. In DNA form, the CDR3 reads TGTGCCAGCAGTAGAGGGCAGGCAAAGGATCAGCCCCAGCATTTT. The gene calls are TRBV2 and TRBJ1-5; D unclear. Trimming cost V 5 bases and J 5 bases, with 16 bases left between them. CDR1 and CDR2 from the germline V gene are SNHLY and FYNNEI. This CDR3 contains 15 residues.

In the case of this clone: Different DNA sequences within this sample yield the same CDR3. The V gene is TRBV9, the J gene TRBJ1-3, with D unresolved. The CDR3 is made up of 16 amino acids. The V gene's germline CDR1 is SGDLS and CDR2 YYNGEE. Trimming took 0 bases from V and 0 from J, leaving 10 bases between them. The CDR3 reads CASSVEGGFSGNTIYF. The CDR3 bases are TGTGCCAGCAGCGTAGAAGGCGGGTTCTCTGGAAACACCATATATTTT.

This chain connects TRBV19 to TRBJ2-1; unclear D gene. CDR3 size: 13 residues. CDR1 is LNHDA, CDR2 SQIVND, per germline (reference sequence). Trimming stripped 3 bases from V and 6 bases from J, with 9 bases between. The CDR3 loop reads CASSIRISNEQFF. CDR3 DNA sequence: TGTGCCAGTAGTATCCGAATTAGCAATGAGCAGTTCTTC.

The V gene is TRBV18, the J gene TRBJ1-2; 7 bases match TRBD1. Germline CDR1 is KGHSH and CDR2 is LQKENI. This CDR3 has 15 residues. The V and J ends lost 6 bases and 7 bases, in that order; junction bases with no gene match: 14. The CDR3 sequence is CASSPPTTGSGGYTF. The CDR3 nucleotides are TGTGCCAGCTCGCCTCCGACGACAGGGTCGGGTGGCTACACCTTC.

V usage is TRBV7-2 and J usage is TRBJ2-5, with TRBD2 identical over 8 bases. V was clipped by 1 base and J by 5 bases; unmatched bases: 6. This CDR3 comprises 15 residues. Germline CDR1 is SGHTA and CDR2 is FQGNSA. The CDR3 reads CASSLVSGGPETQYF. DNA of the CDR3: TGTGCCAGCAGCTTAGTGTCGGGGGGGCCGGAGACCCAGTACTTC. The whole variable domain, remainder taken from reference TRBV7-2 and TRBJ2-5, is GAGVSQSPSNKVTEKGKDVELRCDPISGHTALYWYRQSLGQGLEFLIYFQGNSAPDKSGLPSDRFSAERTGGSVSTLTIQRTQQEDSAVYLCASSLVSGGPETQYFGPGTRLLVL.

This chain uses TRBV14 with TRBJ2-5; maybe TRBD1 (5 bases). The CDR3 extends over 15 amino acids. Trimming removed 5 bases from V and 5 bases from J, with 18 bases in between. Looked up from germline, CDR1 is SGHDN and CDR2 is FVKESK. The CDR3 DNA reads TGTGCCAGCAGCAATGATTTACAGGAACGGGAGACCCAGTACTTC. Translation gives CASSNDLQERETQYF.

The chain employs TRBV4-3 and TRBJ1-6; 11 nucleotides line up with TRBD1. This CDR3 has 16 residues. In germline, CDR1 is LGHNA, CDR2 YSLEER. The junction had 5 bases not matched to a gene; V was cut back by 3 bases and J by 7 bases. The CDR3 sequence is CASSQGRTGGNSPLHF. The CDR3 DNA is TGCGCCAGCAGCCAGGGCCGGACAGGGGGCAATTCACCCCTCCACTTT.